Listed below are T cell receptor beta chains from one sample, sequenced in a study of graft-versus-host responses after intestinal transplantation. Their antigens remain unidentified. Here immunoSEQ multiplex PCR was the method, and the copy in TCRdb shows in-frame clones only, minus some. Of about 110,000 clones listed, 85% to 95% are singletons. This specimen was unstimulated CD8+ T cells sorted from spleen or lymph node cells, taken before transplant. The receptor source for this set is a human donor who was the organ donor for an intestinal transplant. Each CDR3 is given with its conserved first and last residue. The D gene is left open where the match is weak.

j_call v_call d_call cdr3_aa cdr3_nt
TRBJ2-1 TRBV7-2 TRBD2 CASSLTSGREYNEQFF TGTGCCAGCAGCTTAACTAGCGGGAGGGAGTACAATGAGCAGTTCTTC
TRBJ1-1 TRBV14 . CASTPGGSNTEAFF TGTGCCAGCACCCCCGGGGGGTCGAACACTGAAGCTTTCTTT
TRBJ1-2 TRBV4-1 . CASSQQGYYGYTF TGCGCCAGCAGCCAACAGGGTTACTATGGCTACACCTTC
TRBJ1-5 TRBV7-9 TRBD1 CASSLGQFNQPQHF TGTGCCAGCAGTCTGGGACAGTTCAATCAGCCCCAGCATTTT
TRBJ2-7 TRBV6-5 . CASSYSTGGSTEQYF TGTGCCAGCAGTTACTCGACTGGGGGGAGCACCGAGCAGTACTTC
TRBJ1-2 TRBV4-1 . CASSQVQKNPYGYTF TGCGCCAGCAGCCAAGTACAGAAAAACCCTTATGGCTACACCTTC
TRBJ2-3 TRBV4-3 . CASSQAGTDTQYF TGCGCCAGCAGCCAAGCGGGCACAGATACGCAGTATTTT
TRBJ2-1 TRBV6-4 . CASSDIPPKHLAPFPLSSYNEQFF TGTGCCAGCAGTGACATTCCCCCCAAGCATTTAGCTCCGTTTCCCCTTAGCTCCTACAATGAGCAGTTCTTC
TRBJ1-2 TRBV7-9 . CASSLAPGGDGYTF TGTGCCAGCAGCTTAGCTCCGGGCGGGGATGGCTACACCTTC
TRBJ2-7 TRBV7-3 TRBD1 CASSPTGAYEQYF TGTGCCAGCAGCCCGACAGGGGCCTACGAGCAGTACTTC
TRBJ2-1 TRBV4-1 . CASSLFGLSYNEQFF TGCGCCAGCAGCCTATTTGGACTCTCCTACAATGAGCAGTTCTTC
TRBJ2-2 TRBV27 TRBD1 CASSPSPRDRENTGELFF TGTGCCAGCAGTCCCTCCCCCCGGGACAGGGAGAACACCGGGGAGCTGTTTTTT
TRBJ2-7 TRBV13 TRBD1 CASSLDPGQGGYEQYF TGTGCCAGCAGCTTAGATCCGGGACAGGGAGGTTACGAGCAGTACTTC
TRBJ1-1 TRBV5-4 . CASSSIVGGTEAFF TGTGCCAGCAGCTCCATCGTGGGGGGGACTGAAGCTTTCTTT
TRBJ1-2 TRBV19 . CASSFPGSGRYTF TGTGCCAGTAGTTTCCCGGGTTCTGGACGCTACACCTTC
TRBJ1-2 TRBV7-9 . CASTDNPANYGYTF TGTGCCAGCACCGACAACCCAGCTAACTATGGCTACACCTTC
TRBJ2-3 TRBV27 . CASRTYRDTQYF TGTGCCAGCAGAACGTACAGGGATACGCAGTATTTT